These T cell receptor beta chains were read from a single sample in a study of post-analysis software for immune sequencing data. TCRdb re-called the PCR reads with MiXCR, one entry per CDR3 protein. The data show some 260,000 distinct CDR3 sequences, 35% to 45% seen once. The sequencing input was blood. All receptors come from a girl aged 5-17 years with multiple sclerosis. CDR3s include the opening cysteine and the closing phenylalanine or tryptophan. D genes are given only for firm matches. Not every row has a clone size; where given, it reads once, few, many or a size class.

CDR3 | DNA | size | V | length | J | D
CASSEAERADTDTQYF | TGTGCCAGCAGTGAAGCTGAGAGAGCGGACACAGATACGCAGTATTTT | NA | TRBV2 | 16 | TRBJ2-3 | NA
CSVETVGQANYGYTF | TGCAGCGTTGAAACGGTAGGCCAAGCTAACTATGGCTACACCTTC | many | TRBV29-1 | 15 | TRBJ1-2 | NA
CASSQGTGDTQYF | TGTGCCAGCAGCCAGGGGACTGGGGATACGCAGTATTTT | NA | TRBV3-1 | 13 | TRBJ2-3 | NA
CSVYRTAYEQYF | TGCAGCGTTTATAGGACAGCCTACGAGCAGTACTTC | NA | TRBV29-1 | 12 | TRBJ2-7 | NA
CAGSVEGGNTGELFF | TGTGCCGGCAGTGTCGAGGGGGGGAACACCGGGGAGCTGTTTTTT | NA | TRBV6-4 | 15 | TRBJ2-2 | NA
CASSSDRVDQPQHF | TGTGCCAGCAGTTCGGACAGGGTAGATCAGCCCCAGCATTTT | NA | TRBV12-3/TRBV12-4 | 14 | TRBJ1-5 | TRBD1
CASSQAGGGSAFF | TGTGCCAGCAGCCAAGCCGGGGGGGGGTCTGCTTTCTTT | NA | TRBV14 | 13 | TRBJ1-1 | NA
CSVPRGTGGPGETQYF | TGCAGCGTCCCTCGGGGTACGGGGGGGCCGGGAGAGACCCAGTACTTC | NA | TRBV29-1 | 16 | TRBJ2-5 | TRBD2
CASSEGRSAKNTQYF | TGCGCCAGCAGCGAGGGAAGATCAGCCAAAAACACTCAGTACTTC | NA | TRBV5-1 | 15 | TRBJ2-7 | NA
CASSLVGSSGRNEQYF | TGTGCCAGCAGCTTAGTTGGTTCTAGCGGGCGCAATGAGCAGTACTTC | NA | TRBV7-2 | 16 | TRBJ2-5 | TRBD2
CASSKRRTSGTVNSYEQYF | TGTGCCAGCAGCAAAAGGCGGACTAGCGGGACGGTTAACTCCTACGAGCAGTACTTC | NA | TRBV21-1 | 19 | TRBJ2-7 | NA
CATSRPPGAGNTEAFF | TGTGCCACCAGCAGGCCGCCTGGGGCCGGGAACACTGAAGCTTTCTTT | few | TRBV15 | 16 | TRBJ1-1 | NA
CASKRTGGRNEQFF | TGTGCCAGTAAGAGGACAGGGGGCCGGAATGAGCAGTTCTTC | NA | TRBV6-1 | 14 | TRBJ2-1 | TRBD1
CAISESPRENTGELFF | TGTGCCATCAGTGAGTCGCCCAGAGAGAACACCGGGGAGCTGTTTTTT | many | TRBV10-3 | 16 | TRBJ2-2 | NA
CASSLRVAGGPAGELFF | TGTGCCAGCAGCTTACGAGTGGCGGGAGGGCCGGCCGGGGAGCTGTTTTTT | NA | TRBV11-2 | 17 | TRBJ2-2 | TRBD2
CSVVGTGSYGYTF | TGCAGCGTTGTGGGGACAGGGAGCTATGGCTACACCTTC | NA | TRBV29-1 | 13 | TRBJ1-2 | TRBD1
CASSPEDDRISNQPQHF | TGTGCCAGCAGCCCGGAAGACGACAGGATTAGCAATCAGCCCCAGCATTTT | once | TRBV7-8 | 17 | TRBJ1-5 | NA
CASSQVGGASDTQYF | TGTGCCAGCAGCCAAGTAGGGGGCGCATCAGATACGCAGTATTTT | NA | TRBV3-1 | 15 | TRBJ2-3 | TRBD1
CASAPTFNEQFF | TGTGCCAGCGCCCCGACTTTCAATGAGCAGTTCTTC | NA | TRBV6-6 | 12 | TRBJ2-1 | NA
CSGAGSSIQYF | TGCAGTGGGGCAGGGAGCAGCATTCAGTACTTC | NA | TRBV20-1 | 11 | TRBJ2-4 | NA
CSAPGLAGVLDTQYF | TGCAGTGCCCCGGGACTAGCGGGAGTTCTAGATACGCAGTATTTT | NA | TRBV20-1 | 15 | TRBJ2-3 | TRBD2
CASARGLVGDEQFF | TGTGCCAGCGCAAGGGGACTAGTCGGCGATGAGCAGTTCTTC | NA | TRBV2 | 14 | TRBJ2-1 | TRBD2
CSAPLGAYDIQYF | TGCAGTGCTCCCCTGGGGGCGTATGACATTCAGTACTTC | many | TRBV20-1 | 13 | TRBJ2-4 | NA
CASSHLVGNEKLFF | TGCGCCAGCAGCCACTTGGTGGGTAATGAAAAACTGTTTTTT | NA | TRBV4-1 | 14 | TRBJ1-4 | NA
CASSFRSEAFF | TGTGCCAGCAGTTTTCGTTCTGAAGCTTTCTTT | NA | TRBV12-3/TRBV12-4 | 11 | TRBJ1-1 | NA
CASSQVGQGYEQYF | TGCGCCAGCAGCCAAGTGGGACAGGGCTACGAGCAGTACTTC | NA | TRBV4-1 | 14 | TRBJ2-7 | TRBD1
CASSLAGANYGYTF | TGTGCCAGCAGCTTGGCCGGCGCCAACTATGGCTACACCTTC | many | TRBV5-6 | 14 | TRBJ1-2 | NA
CSAFPLRDRQETQYF | TGCAGTGCTTTCCCTCTCCGGGACAGACAAGAGACCCAGTACTTC | NA | TRBV20-1 | 15 | TRBJ2-5 | TRBD1
CSATPGGTSGDTQYF | TGCAGTGCTACCCCCGGAGGGACTAGCGGGGACACGCAGTATTTT | NA | TRBV20-1 | 15 | TRBJ2-3 | TRBD2
CATSDFGLNNEQFF | TGTGCCACCAGTGATTTTGGCCTCAACAATGAGCAGTTCTTC | many | TRBV24-1 | 14 | TRBJ2-1 | NA
CSARASGRYEQYF | TGCAGTGCTAGAGCTAGCGGGAGGTACGAGCAGTACTTC | NA | TRBV20-1 | 13 | TRBJ2-7 | TRBD2
CASSESKGWAEGYTF | TGCGCCAGCAGTGAGTCGAAGGGATGGGCAGAAGGCTACACCTTC | NA | TRBV10-2 | 15 | TRBJ1-2 | NA
CASNRDSSEAFF | TGTGCCAGCAATCGGGACAGCTCTGAAGCTTTCTTT | many | TRBV6-5 | 12 | TRBJ1-1 | TRBD1
CSARGDRVNIQYF | TGCAGTGCCCGAGGGGACAGGGTGAACATTCAGTACTTC | NA | TRBV20-1 | 13 | TRBJ2-4 | TRBD1